This entry is about one T cell receptor beta chain. Between the trimmed V and J ends, which lost 4 bases and 4 bases, there was a span of 11 bases. Per germline, CDR1 LGHDT and CDR2 YNNKEL (reference sequence). The CDR3 runs to 14 residues. When the RNA was reverse transcribed, random hexamers were used with an input of about 0.45 to 1 ug. Via MiXCR, TCRdb re-called the immunoSEQ multiplex PCR reads, giving one row per CDR3 protein. Of 150,000 to 200,000 distinct CDR3 sequences in the sample, 90% to 95% were seen once. These data originate in a study of CD8 T cells in Susac syndrome. The control group consisted of healthy donors matched for age and sex. TEMRA cells underwent FACS enrichment and CD8+ and CD4+ T cells underwent negative isolation.

Sequencing was done on a sample of CD4+ T cells from PBMCs. The chain is built from TRBV3-1 and TRBJ1-3; D is ambiguous. This sequence was found in a human donor in good health. The CDR3 spells CASSLLTTGNTIYF. CDR3 nucleotides: TGTGCCAGCAGCCTCCTGACAACCGGAAACACCATATATTTT.